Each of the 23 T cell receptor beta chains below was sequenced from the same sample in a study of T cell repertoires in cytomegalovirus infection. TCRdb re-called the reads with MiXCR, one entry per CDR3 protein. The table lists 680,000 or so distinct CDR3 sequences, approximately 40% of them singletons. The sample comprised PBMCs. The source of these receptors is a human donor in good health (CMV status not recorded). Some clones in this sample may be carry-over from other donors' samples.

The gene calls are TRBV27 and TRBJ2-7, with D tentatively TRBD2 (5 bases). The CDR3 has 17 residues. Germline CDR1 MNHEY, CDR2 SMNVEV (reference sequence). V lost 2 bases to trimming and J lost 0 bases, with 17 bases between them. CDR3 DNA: TGTGCCAGCAGTTTAATTTATAAGGTTGGAGGCTCCTACGAGCAGTACTTC. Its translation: CASSLIYKVGGSYEQYF.

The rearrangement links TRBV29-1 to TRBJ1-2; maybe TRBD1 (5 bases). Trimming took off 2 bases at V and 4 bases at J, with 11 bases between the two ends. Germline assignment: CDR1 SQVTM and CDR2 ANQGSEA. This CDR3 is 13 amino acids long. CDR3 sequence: CSVETRGGYGYTF. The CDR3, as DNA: TGCAGCGTTGAAACCCGGGGCGGCTATGGCTACACCTTC.

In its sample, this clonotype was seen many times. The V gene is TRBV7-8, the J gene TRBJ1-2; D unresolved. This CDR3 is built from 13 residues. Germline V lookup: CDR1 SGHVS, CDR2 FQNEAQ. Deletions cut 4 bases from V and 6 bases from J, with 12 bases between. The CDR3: CASSSIGGDGYTF. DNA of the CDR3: TGTGCCAGCAGCTCTATAGGCGGGGATGGCTACACCTTC.

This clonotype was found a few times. CDR3 DNA: TGTGCCAGCAGCCATGAGCGGGGGTCCTACAATGAGCAGTTCTTC. Residues: CASSHERGSYNEQFF. The chain recombines TRBV7-9 with TRBJ2-1; 8 nucleotides agree with TRBD2. The junction had 4 bases not matched to a gene; V was cut back by 5 bases and J by 1 base. The CDR3 is 15 amino acids. Germline lookup yields CDR1 SEHNR and CDR2 FQNEAQ (reference sequence).

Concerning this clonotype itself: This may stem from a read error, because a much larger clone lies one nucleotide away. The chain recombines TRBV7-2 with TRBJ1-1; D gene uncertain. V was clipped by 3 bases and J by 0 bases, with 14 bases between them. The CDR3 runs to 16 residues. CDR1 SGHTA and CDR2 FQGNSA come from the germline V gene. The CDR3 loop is CASSFVARLVNTEAFF. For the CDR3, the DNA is TGTGCCAGCAGCTTCGTCGCTCGATTGGTGAACACTGAAGCTTTCTTT.

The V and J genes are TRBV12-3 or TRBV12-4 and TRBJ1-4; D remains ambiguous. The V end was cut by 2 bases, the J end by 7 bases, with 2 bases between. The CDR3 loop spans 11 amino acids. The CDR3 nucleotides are TGTGCCAGCAGTTTATTTGAAAAACTGTTTTTT. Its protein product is CASSLFEKLFF.

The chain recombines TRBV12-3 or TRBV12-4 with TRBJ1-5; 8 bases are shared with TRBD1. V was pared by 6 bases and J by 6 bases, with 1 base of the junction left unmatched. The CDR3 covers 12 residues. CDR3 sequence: CASRTGVQPQHF. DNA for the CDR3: TGTGCCAGCAGGACAGGGGTTCAGCCCCAGCATTTT.

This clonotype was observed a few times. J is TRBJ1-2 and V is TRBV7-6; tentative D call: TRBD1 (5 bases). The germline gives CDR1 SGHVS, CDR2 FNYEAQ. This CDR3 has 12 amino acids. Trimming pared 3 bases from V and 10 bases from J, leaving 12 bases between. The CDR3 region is CASSFRDELYTF. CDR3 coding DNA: TGTGCCAGCAGCTTCCGGGACGAACTCTACACCTTC.

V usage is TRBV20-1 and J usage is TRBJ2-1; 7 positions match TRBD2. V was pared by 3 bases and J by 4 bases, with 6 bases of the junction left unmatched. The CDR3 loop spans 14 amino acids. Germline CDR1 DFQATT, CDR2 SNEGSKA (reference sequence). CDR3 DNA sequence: TGCAGTGCTAGTTCGCGGGAGTCGTACAATGAGCAGTTCTTC. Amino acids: CSASSRESYNEQFF.

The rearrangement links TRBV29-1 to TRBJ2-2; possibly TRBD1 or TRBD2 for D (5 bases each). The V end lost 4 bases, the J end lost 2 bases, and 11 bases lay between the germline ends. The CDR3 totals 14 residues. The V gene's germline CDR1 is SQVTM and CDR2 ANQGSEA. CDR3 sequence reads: CSVVRDGNTGELFF. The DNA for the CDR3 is TGCAGCGTTGTAAGGGACGGCAACACCGGGGAGCTGTTTTTT.

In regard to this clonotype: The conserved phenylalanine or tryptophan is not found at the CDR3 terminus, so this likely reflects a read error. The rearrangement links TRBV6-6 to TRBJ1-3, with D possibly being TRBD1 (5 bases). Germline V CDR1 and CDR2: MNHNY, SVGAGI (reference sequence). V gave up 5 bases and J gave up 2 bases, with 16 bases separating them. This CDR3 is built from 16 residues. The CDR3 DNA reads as TGTGCCAGCAGTACCACAGGTTTGGGTCCTGGAAACACCATATATGTT. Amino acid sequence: CASSTTGLGPGNTIYV.

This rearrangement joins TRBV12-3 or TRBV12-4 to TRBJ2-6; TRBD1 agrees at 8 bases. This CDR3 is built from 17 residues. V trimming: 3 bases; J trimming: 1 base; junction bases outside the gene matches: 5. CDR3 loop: CASSFTTGGSGANVLTF. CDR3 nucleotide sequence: TGTGCCAGCAGTTTTACAACAGGGGGATCTGGGGCCAACGTCCTGACTTTC.

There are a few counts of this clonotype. For the CDR3, the DNA is TGTGCCAGTAGTGTGAAGACAGGGAGCAATCAGCCCCAGCATTTT. As protein: CASSVKTGSNQPQHF. This sequence joins TRBV19 and TRBJ1-5; 7 nucleotides align to TRBD1. This CDR3 contains 15 residues. Germline lookup yields CDR1 LNHDA and CDR2 SQIVND (reference sequence). V lost 5 bases, J lost 1 base, and 5 bases stayed unmatched.

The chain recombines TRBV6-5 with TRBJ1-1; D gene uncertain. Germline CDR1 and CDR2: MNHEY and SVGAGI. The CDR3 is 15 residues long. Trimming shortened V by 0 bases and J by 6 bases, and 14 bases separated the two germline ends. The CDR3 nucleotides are TGTGCCAGCAGTTACTCGGCCTCGATAGGGCCTGAAGCTTTCTTT. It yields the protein CASSYSASIGPEAFF.

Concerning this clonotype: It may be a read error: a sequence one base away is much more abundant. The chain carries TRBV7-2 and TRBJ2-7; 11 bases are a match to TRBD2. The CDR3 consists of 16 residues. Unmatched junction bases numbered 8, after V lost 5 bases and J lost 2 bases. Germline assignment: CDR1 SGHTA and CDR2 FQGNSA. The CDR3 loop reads CASSPRTSGLAYEQYF. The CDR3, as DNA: TGTGCCAGCAGCCCCCGGACTAGCGGGTTGGCCTACGAGCAGTACTTC.

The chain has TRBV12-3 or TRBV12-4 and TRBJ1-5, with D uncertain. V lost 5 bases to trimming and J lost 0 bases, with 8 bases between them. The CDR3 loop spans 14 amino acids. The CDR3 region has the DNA TGTGCCAGCAGTACAGTGATTAGCAATCAGCCCCAGCATTTT. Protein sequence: CASSTVISNQPQHF.

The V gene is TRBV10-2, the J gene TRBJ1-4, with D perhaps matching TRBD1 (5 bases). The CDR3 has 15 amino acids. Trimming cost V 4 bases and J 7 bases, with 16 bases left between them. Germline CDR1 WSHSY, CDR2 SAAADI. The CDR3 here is CASSGRAAGGEKLFF. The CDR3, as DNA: TGCGCCAGCAGTGGTAGGGCGGCCGGGGGTGAAAAACTGTTTTTT.

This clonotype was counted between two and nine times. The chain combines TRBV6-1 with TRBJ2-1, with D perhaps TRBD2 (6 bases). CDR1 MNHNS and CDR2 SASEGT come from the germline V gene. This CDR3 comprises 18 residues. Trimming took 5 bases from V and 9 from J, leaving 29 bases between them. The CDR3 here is CASSPGSHPGAGMGEQFF. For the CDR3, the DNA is TGTGCCAGCAGTCCGGGCAGTCATCCGGGAGCGGGCATGGGTGAGCAGTTCTTC.

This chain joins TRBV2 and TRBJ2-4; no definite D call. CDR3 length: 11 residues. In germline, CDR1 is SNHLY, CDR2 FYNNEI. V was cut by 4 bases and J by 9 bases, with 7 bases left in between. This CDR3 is CASSVGGIQYF. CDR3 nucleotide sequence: TGTGCCAGCAGTGTTGGCGGCATTCAGTACTTC.

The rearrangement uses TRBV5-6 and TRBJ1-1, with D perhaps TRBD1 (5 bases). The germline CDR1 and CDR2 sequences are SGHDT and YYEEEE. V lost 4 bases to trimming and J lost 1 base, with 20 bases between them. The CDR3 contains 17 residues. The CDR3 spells CASSVKTVGRWNTEAFF. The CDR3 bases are TGTGCCAGCAGCGTCAAGACAGTGGGTCGGTGGAACACTGAAGCTTTCTTT.

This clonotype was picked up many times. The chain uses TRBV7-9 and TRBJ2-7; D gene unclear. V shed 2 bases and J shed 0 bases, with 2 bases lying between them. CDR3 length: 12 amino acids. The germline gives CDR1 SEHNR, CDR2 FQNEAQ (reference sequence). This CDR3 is CASSLRSYEQYF. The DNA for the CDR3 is TGTGCCAGCAGCTTACGCTCCTACGAGCAGTACTTC.

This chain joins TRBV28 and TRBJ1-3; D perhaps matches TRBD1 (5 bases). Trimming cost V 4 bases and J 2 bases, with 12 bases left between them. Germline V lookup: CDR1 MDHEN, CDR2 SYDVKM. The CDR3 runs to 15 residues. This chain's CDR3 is CASSYGAGTGNTIYF. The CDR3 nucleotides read TGTGCCAGCAGTTACGGGGCCGGCACTGGAAACACCATATATTTT.

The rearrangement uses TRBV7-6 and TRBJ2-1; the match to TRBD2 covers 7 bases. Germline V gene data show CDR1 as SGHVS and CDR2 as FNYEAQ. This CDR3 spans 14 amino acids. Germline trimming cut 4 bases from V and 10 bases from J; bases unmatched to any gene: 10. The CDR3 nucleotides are TGTGCCAGCAGCTCCCCGACTAGCAAACGCGAGCAGTTCTTC. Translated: CASSSPTSKREQFF. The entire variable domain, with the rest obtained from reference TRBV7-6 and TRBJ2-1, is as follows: GAGVSQSPRYKVTKRGQDVALRCDPISGHVSLYWYRQALGQGPEFLTYFNYEAQQDKSGLPNDRFSAERPEGSISTLTIQRTEQRDSAMYRCASSSPTSKREQFFGPGTRLTVL.